This entry lists 5 T cell receptor beta chains sequenced from one sample in a study of CD8 T cells in Susac syndrome. With random hexamers, roughly 0.45 to 1 ug RNA was reverse transcribed. Using its own MiXCR run on the immunoSEQ multiplex PCR reads, TCRdb lists one record per CDR3 protein. The data contain some 190,000 distinct CDR3 sequences, about 94% of them singletons. Sequencing input: CD4+ T cells from PBMCs. Receptors originate from a human donor with Susac syndrome.

The chain carries TRBV20-1 and TRBJ1-3; D not certain. This CDR3 is built from 14 residues. Germline V lookup: CDR1 DFQATT, CDR2 SNEGSKA (reference sequence). V was shortened by 0 bases and J by 4 bases, with 10 bases between the two germline ends. Here the CDR3 reads CSARDLGGGNTIYF. For the CDR3, the DNA is TGCAGTGCTAGAGATTTGGGTGGCGGAAACACCATATATTTT.

The table lists this clonotype with a count of one. V and J are TRBV5-4 and TRBJ1-1, with a possible D match to TRBD1 (5 bases). The CDR3 runs 13 residues. Germline CDR1 and CDR2: SGHNT and YYREEE (reference sequence). Between the trimmed V and J ends, which lost 1 base and 8 bases, there was a span of 12 bases. The CDR3 reads CASSLSIGAEAFF. The CDR3, as DNA: TGTGCCAGCAGCTTGTCGATAGGGGCGGAAGCTTTCTTT.

This clonotype was picked up one time. This sequence joins TRBV2 and TRBJ1-5; D is unresolved. Looked up from germline, CDR1 is SNHLY and CDR2 is FYNNEI. This CDR3 contains 11 residues. Trimming left V 6 bases short and J 5 bases short, with 5 bases between. The CDR3 DNA is TGTGCCAGCAGGCGAGATCAGCCCCAGCATTTT. This encodes CASRRDQPQHF.

The rearrangement joins TRBV6-5 to TRBJ1-2, with a tentative D call TRBD1 (5 bases). V was clipped by 0 bases and J by 0 bases, with 8 bases between them. CDR3 size: 15 residues. Germline V gene lookup returns CDR1 MNHEY and CDR2 SVGAGI. CDR3 sequence reads: CASSYSGPTNYGYTF. CDR3 coding DNA: TGTGCCAGCAGTTACTCGGGACCTACTAACTATGGCTACACCTTC.

The gene calls are TRBV30 and TRBJ1-6; 10 bases fit TRBD1. This CDR3 has 15 amino acids. J gave up 7 bases and V 4 bases, and 7 bases lay outside the gene matches. Germline V gene data show CDR1 as GTSNPN and CDR2 as SVGIG (reference sequence). CDR3 bases: TGTGCCTGGATGGGCGGGGGACAGGGGAATTCACCCCTCCACTTT. Encoded protein: CAWMGGGQGNSPLHF. The full variable domain, completed using reference TRBV30 and TRBJ1-6, is SQTIHQWPATLVQPVGSPLSLECTVEGTSNPNLYWYRQAAGRGLQLLFYSVGIGQISSEVPQNLSASRPQDRQFILSSKKLLLSDSGFYLCAWMGGGQGNSPLHFGNGTRLTVT.